This T cell receptor beta chain is from a study of naive and memory T cell subsets. The beta constant-region primer was an equimolar mix of two oligonucleotides covering TRBC1 and TRBC2. Nested alpha and beta constant-region primers with the SP2 primer drove four PCR rounds on ligated cDNA. TCRdb re-analysed the UMI-ligation and nested PCR reads in MiXCR, keeping a single row per CDR3 protein. The profile covers over 110,000 distinct CDR3 sequences, with around 21% appearing a single time and roughly 0.68% taken by the ten largest. Study outcomes and limitations: Possibly reflecting memory cells re-expressing CD45RA, a few larger clonotypes occurred in naive repertoires, especially CD8. Each distinct alpha or beta sequence counts as one clonotype.

CMV status came from CD4+ IFNgamma after overnight CMV lysate stimulation. Sequential positive selection took CD4 T cells first, then CD8 T cells. Note on this clonotype: No antigen is known for it.

This CDR3 is built from 13 residues. Per germline, CDR1 DFQATT and CDR2 SNEGSKA (reference sequence). V lost 6 bases and J lost 6, with 17 bases in between. Sample: naive CD8+ T cells from blood. The J gene is TRBJ2-5, the V gene TRBV20-1; D is possibly TRBD1 (6 bases). This TCR was recovered from a human donor in good health. The CDR3 loop is CSAGTGSAQTQYF. CDR3 coding DNA: TGCAGTGCGGGAACAGGGAGCGCCCAGACCCAGTACTTC.